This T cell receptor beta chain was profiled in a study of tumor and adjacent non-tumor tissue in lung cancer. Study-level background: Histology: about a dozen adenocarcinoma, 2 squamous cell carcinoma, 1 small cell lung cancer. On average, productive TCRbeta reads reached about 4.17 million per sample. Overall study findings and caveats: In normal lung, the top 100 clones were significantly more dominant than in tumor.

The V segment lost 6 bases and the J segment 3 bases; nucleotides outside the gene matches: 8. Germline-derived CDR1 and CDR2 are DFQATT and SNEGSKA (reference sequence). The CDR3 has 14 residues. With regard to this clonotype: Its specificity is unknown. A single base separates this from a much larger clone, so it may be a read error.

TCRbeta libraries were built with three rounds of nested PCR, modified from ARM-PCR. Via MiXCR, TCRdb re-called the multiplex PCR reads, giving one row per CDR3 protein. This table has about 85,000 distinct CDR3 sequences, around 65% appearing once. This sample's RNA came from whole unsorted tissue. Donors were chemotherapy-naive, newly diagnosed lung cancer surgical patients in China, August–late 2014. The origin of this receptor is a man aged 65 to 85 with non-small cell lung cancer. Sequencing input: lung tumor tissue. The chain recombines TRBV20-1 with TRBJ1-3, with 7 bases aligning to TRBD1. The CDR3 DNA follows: TGCAGTGCGGGTGACAGGGAGGATGGAAACACCATATATTTT. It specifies CSAGDREDGNTIYF.